This T cell receptor (beta chain) is from a study of T cell repertoires in cytomegalovirus infection. Looking at the study overall: Matching HLA type, along with CMV infection, was indicated by public TCR beta signatures.

CDR3 length equals 11 residues. The V gene's germline CDR1 is SEHNR and CDR2 FQNEAQ (reference sequence). The V gene lost 3 bases and the J gene lost 8 bases, with 5 bases spanning the gap. TCRdb called the reads again in MiXCR, with one record for every CDR3 protein. The repertoire holds about 490,000 distinct CDR3 sequences, with approximately 15% as singletons. A few counts support this clonotype. Material: CD8+ T cells from PBMCs. This TCR was recovered from a human donor in good health (CMV status not recorded). Some clones in this sample may be carry-over from other donors' samples. The chain links TRBV7-9 to TRBJ1-3, with D unresolved. CDR3 amino acids: CASSFDDTIYF. The CDR3 nucleotides are TGTGCCAGCAGCTTTGACGACACCATATATTTT. The complete variable domain, with remaining parts taken from reference TRBV7-9 and TRBJ1-3, reads DTGVSQNPRHKITKRGQNVTFRCDPISEHNRLYWYRQTLGQGPEFLTYFQNEAQLEKSRLLSDRFSAERPKGSFSTLEIQRTEQGDSAMYLCASSFDDTIYFGEGSWLTVV.